The T cell receptor beta chain described here comes from a study of shared clonotypes between healthy human individuals. Assay: immunoSEQ multiplex PCR; the TCRdb copy retains only in-frame clones and omits some. The sample shows over a million clones, approximately 78% of them seen only once. This clone was counted a few times. The antigen is undetermined. Whole-study results and caveats: Four donors shared about 4.5% of their naive CD4 clonotypes. With few donors, the genetic and exposure-history diversity represented was limited.

V lost 6 bases, J lost 4 bases, and 7 bases stayed unmatched. Germline V gene data show CDR1 as MNHNS and CDR2 as SASEGT. CDR3 length: 14 residues. This TCR was sampled from a man aged 18 to 30 in good health. Some clones in this sample may be carry-over from other donors' samples. The sample comprised memory CD4+ T cells from PBMCs. Regarding subset: CD45RA-negative fraction. This rearrangement joins TRBV6-1 to TRBJ2-5; TRBD2 matches at 8 bases. The chain's CDR3 is CASRERGIRETQYF. The DNA of the CDR3 is TGTGCCAGCAGGGAGCGGGGGATTAGAGAGACCCAGTACTTC.